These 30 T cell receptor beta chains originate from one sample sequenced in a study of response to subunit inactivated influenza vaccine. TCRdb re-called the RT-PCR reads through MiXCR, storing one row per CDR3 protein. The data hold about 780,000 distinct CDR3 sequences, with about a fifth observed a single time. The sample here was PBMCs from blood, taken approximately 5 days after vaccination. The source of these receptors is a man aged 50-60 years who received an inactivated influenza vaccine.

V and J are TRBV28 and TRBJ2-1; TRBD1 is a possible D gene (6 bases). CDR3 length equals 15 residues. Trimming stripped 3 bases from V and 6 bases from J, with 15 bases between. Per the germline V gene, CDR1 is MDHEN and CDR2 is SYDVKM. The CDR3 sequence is CASSLGVARGNEQFF. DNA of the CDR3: TGTGCCAGCAGTTTGGGGGTAGCCAGGGGCAATGAGCAGTTCTTC.

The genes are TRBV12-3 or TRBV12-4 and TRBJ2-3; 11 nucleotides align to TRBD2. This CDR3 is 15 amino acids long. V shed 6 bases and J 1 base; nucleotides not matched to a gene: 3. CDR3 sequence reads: CASSNSGRGTDTQYF. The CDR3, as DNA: TGTGCCAGCAGCAATAGCGGGAGGGGCACAGATACGCAGTATTTT.

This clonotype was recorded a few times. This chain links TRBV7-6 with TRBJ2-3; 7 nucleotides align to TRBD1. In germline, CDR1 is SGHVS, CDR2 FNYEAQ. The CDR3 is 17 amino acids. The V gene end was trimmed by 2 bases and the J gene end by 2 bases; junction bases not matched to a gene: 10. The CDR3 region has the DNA TGTGCCAGCAGCTTATTCCCTCCGACAGGGTCCACAGATACGCAGTATTTT. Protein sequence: CASSLFPPTGSTDTQYF.

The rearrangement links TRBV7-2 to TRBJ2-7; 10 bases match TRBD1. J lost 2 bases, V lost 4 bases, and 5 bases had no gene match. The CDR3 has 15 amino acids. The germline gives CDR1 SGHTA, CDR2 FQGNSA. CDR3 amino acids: CASSSRDRGPYEQYF. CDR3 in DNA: TGTGCCAGCAGCTCCCGGGACAGGGGACCCTACGAGCAGTACTTC.

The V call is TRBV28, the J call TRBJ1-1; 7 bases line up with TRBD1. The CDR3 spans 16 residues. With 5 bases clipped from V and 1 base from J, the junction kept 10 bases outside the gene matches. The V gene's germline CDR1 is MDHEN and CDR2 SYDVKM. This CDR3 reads CASSPSEGAGNTEAFF. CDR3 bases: TGTGCCAGCAGTCCAAGCGAGGGGGCGGGGAACACTGAAGCTTTCTTT.

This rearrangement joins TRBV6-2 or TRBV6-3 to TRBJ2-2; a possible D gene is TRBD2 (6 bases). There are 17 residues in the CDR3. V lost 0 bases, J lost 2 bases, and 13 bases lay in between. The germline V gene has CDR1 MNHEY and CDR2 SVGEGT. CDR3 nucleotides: TGTGCCAGCAGTTACTCGATCGGGGACTTCAACACCGGGGAGCTGTTTTTT. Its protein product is CASSYSIGDFNTGELFF.

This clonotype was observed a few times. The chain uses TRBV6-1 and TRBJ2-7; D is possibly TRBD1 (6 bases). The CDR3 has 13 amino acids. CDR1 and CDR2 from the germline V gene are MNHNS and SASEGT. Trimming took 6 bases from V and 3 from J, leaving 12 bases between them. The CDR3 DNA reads TGTGCCAGCAGGGGTACAGGGCTCTACGAGCAGTACTTC. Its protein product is CASRGTGLYEQYF.

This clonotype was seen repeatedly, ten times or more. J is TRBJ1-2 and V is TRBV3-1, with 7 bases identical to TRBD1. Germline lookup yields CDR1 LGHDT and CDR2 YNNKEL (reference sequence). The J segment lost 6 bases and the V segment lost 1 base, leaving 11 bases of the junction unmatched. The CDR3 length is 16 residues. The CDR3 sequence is CASSQARGAGGDGYTF. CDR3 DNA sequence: TGTGCCAGCAGCCAAGCCCGGGGGGCAGGGGGTGATGGCTACACCTTC.

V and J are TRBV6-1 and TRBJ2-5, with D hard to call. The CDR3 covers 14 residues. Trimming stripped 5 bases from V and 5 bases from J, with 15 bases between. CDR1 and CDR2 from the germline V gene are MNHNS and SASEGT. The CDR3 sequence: CASSPRGHGETQYF. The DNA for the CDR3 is TGTGCCAGCAGTCCCCGCGGTCACGGGGAGACCCAGTACTTC.

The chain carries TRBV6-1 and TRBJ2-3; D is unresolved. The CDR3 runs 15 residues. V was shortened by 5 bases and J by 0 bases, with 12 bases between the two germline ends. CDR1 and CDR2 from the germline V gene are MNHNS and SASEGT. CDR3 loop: CASSPDSPSTDTQYF. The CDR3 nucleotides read TGTGCCAGCAGTCCGGATTCTCCTAGCACAGATACGCAGTATTTT.

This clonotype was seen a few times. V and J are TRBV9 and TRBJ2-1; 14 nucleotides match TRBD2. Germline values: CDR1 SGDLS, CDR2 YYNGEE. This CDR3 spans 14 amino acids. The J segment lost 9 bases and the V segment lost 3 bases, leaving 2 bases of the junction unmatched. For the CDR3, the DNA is TGTGCCAGCAGCGCGGGACTAGCGGGAGTTGAGCAGTTCTTC. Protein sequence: CASSAGLAGVEQFF.

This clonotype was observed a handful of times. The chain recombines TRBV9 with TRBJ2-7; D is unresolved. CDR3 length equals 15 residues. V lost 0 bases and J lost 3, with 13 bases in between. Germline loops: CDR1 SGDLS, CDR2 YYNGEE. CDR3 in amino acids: CASSVDAESIYEQYF. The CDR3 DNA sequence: TGTGCCAGCAGCGTAGACGCGGAGAGTATCTACGAGCAGTACTTC.

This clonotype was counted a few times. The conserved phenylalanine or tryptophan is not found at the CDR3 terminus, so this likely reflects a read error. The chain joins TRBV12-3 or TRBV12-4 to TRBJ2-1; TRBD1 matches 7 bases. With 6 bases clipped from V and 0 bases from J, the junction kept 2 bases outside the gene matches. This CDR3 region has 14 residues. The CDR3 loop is CASRGDSSYNEQFL. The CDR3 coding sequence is TGTGCCAGCAGGGGGGACAGCTCCTACAATGAGCAGTTCCTC.

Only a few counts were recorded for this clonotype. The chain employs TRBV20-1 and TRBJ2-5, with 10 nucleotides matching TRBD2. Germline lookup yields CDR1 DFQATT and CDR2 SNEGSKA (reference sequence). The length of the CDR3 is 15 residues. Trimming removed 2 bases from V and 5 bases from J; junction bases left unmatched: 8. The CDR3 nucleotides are TGCAGTGCTAGAAGCGGACTAGCGGCGAGGGAGACCCAGTACTTC. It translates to CSARSGLAARETQYF.

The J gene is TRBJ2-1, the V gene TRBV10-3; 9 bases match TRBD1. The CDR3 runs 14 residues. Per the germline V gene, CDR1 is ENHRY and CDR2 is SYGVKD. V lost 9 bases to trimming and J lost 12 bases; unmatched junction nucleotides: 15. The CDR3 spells CAILDVQGATGQFF. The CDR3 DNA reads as TGTGCCATTTTGGATGTACAGGGGGCCACAGGGCAGTTCTTC.

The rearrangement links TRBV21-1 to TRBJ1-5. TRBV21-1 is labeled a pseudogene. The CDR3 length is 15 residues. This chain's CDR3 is CASSKAGSCNQPQHF. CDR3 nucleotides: TGTGCCAGCAGCAAAGCGGGCTCATGCAATCAGCCCCAGCATTTT.

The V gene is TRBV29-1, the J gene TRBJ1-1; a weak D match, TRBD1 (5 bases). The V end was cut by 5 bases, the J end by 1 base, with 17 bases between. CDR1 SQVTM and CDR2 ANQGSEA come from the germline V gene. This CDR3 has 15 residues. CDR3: CSVPDLQVPNTEAFF. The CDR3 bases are TGCAGCGTTCCAGACCTACAGGTACCGAACACTGAAGCTTTCTTT.

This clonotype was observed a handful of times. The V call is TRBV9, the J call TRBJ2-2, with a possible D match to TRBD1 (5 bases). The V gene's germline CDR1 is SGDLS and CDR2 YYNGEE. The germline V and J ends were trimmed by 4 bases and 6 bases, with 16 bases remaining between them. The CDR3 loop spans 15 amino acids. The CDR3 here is CASSPPPWGAGELFF. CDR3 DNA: TGTGCCAGCAGCCCCCCCCCGTGGGGCGCCGGGGAGCTGTTTTTT.

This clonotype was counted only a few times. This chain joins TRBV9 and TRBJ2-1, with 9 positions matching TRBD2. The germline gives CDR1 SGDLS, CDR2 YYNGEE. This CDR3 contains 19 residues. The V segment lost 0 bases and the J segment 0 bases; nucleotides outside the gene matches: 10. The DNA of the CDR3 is TGTGCCAGCAGCGTAGCTTCGGCTAGCGGGGCTCACTCCTACAATGAGCAGTTCTTC. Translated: CASSVASASGAHSYNEQFF. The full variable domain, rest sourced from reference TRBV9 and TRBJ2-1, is DSGVTQTPKHLITATGQRVTLRCSPRSGDLSVYWYQQSLDQGLQFLIQYYNGEERAKGNILERFSAQQFPDLHSELNLSSLELGDSALYFCASSVASASGAHSYNEQFFGPGTRLTVL.

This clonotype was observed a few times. The CDR3 is CASSFLTAYEQYF. In nucleotides, the CDR3 is TGTGCCAGCAGCTTCTTGACAGCCTACGAGCAGTACTTC. The chain joins TRBV11-2 to TRBJ2-7; D is possibly TRBD1 (5 bases). The CDR3 totals 13 residues. Germline CDR1 SGHAT, CDR2 FQNNGV. Trimming took 3 bases from V and 2 from J, leaving 8 bases between them.

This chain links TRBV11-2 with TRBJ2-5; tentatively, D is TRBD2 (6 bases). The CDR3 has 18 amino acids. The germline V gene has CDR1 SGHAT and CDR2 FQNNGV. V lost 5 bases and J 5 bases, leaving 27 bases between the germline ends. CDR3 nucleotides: TGTGCCAGCAGCCGGGCGGTCCGGGACTCGATCCGGAAGGAGACCCAGTACTTC. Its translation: CASSRAVRDSIRKETQYF. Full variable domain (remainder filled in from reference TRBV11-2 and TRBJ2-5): EAGVAQSPRYKIIEKRQSVAFWCNPISGHATLYWYQQILGQGPKLLIQFQNNGVVDDSQLPKDRFSAERLKGVDSTLKIQPAKLEDSAVYLCASSRAVRDSIRKETQYFGPGTRLLVL.

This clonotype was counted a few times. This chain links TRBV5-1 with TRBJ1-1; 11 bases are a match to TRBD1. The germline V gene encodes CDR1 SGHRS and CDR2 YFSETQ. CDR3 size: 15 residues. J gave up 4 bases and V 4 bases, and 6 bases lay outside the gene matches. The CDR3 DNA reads TGCGCCAGCAGCGCGGGACAGGGGGGGGCCACTGAAGCTTTCTTT. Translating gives CASSAGQGGATEAFF.

CDR3 region: CASSKLGGGYTF. In DNA, the CDR3 is TGTGCCAGCAGCAAATTGGGGGGTGGCTACACCTTC. V gene TRBV28 combines with J gene TRBJ1-2, with a tentative D call TRBD1 (5 bases). V lost 6 bases to trimming and J lost 7 bases, with 12 bases between them. CDR1 is MDHEN, CDR2 SYDVKM, per germline. The CDR3 consists of 12 residues.

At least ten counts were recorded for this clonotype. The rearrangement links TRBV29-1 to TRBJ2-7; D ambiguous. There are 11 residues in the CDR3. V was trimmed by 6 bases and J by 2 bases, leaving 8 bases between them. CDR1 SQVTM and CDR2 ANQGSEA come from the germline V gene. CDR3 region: CSVAMAYEQYF. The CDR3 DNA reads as TGCAGCGTGGCCATGGCCTACGAGCAGTACTTC.

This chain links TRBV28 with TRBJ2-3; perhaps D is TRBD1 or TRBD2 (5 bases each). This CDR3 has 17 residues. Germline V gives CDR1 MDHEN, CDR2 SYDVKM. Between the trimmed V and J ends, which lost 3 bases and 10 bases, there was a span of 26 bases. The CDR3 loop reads CASSLNWAGSSGTPQYF. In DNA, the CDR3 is TGTGCCAGCAGTTTGAATTGGGCAGGGAGCTCCGGGACCCCGCAGTATTTT.

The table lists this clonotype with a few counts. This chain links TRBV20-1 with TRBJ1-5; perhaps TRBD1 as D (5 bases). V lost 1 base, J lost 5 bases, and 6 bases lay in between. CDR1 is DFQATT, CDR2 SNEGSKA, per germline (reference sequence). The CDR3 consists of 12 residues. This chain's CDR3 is CSARGDYQPQHF. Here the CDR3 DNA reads TGCAGTGCTAGAGGGGACTATCAGCCCCAGCATTTT.

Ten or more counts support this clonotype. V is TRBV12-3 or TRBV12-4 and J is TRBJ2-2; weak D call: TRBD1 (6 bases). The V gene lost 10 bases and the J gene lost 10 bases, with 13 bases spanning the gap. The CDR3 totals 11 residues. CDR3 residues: CAIQGSEELFF. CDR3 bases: TGTGCCATACAGGGTTCTGAGGAGCTGTTTTTT.

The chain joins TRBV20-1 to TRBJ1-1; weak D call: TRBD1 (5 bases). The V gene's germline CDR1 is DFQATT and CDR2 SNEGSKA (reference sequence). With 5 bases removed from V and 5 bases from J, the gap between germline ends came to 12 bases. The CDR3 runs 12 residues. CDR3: CSAPRGRTEAFF. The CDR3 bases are TGCAGTGCTCCCCGGGGCCGGACTGAAGCTTTCTTT.

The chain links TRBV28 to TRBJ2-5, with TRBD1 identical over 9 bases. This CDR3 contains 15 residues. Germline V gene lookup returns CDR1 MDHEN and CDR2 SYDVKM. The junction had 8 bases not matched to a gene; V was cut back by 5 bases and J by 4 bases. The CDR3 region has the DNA TGTGCCAGCAGTATACCCCGGACAGGGGCAGAGACCCAGTACTTC. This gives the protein CASSIPRTGAETQYF.

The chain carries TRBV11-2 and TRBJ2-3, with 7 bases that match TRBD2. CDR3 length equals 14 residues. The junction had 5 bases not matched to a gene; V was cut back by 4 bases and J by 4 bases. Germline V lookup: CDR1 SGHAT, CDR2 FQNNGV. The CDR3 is CASSSGLDSDTQYF. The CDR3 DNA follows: TGTGCCAGCAGCTCTGGACTAGATTCAGATACGCAGTATTTT.